These 30 T cell receptor beta chains were sequenced from one sample in a study of T cells after yellow fever vaccination. A single record per CDR3 protein comes from TCRdb applying MiXCR to the 5' RACE reads. The sample contains hundreds of thousands of distinct CDR3 sequences, roughly a sixth of which appear only once. Sequences were derived from PBMCs, sampled before the yellow fever booster vaccination. These receptor sequences come from a man between 18 and 35 years old who received the YFV17D yellow fever vaccine.

The chain recombines TRBV6-6 with TRBJ1-5; the D is unclear. Germline V CDR1 and CDR2: MNHNY, SVGAGI (reference sequence). V was clipped by 6 bases and J by 5 bases, with 17 bases between them. CDR3 length: 15 amino acids. CDR3 DNA sequence: TGTGCCAGCAGCACACGCCCTTCAGGCGATCAGCCCCAGCATTTT. The encoded protein is CASSTRPSGDQPQHF.

This clonotype turned up a few times. The chain links TRBV7-2 to TRBJ2-7, with D maybe TRBD2 (6 bases). V lost 5 bases to trimming and J lost 2 bases, with 16 bases between them. This CDR3 is 15 amino acids long. Germline-derived CDR1 and CDR2 are SGHTA and FQGNSA. The CDR3 reads CASSLLAGNAYEQYF. CDR3 in DNA: TGTGCCAGCAGCCTCTTGGCGGGGAACGCCTACGAGCAGTACTTC.

The CDR3 DNA sequence: TGTGCCAGCACCCAAAAGTTAATGGGAGGGAACACCGGGGAGCTGTTTTTT. Protein sequence: CASTQKLMGGNTGELFF. The chain is built from TRBV21-1 and TRBJ2-2; no check of the table's D call, TRBD2, against the DNA was made. TRBV21-1 is described as a pseudogene. The CDR3 has 17 residues.

This clonotype has a handful of counts. This chain links TRBV5-5 with TRBJ2-7; TRBD1 agrees at 11 bases. Germline V gene lookup returns CDR1 SGHKS and CDR2 YYEKEE (reference sequence). Losses at the gene ends were 4 bases for V and 4 bases for J; bases not matched to a gene: 7. The CDR3 consists of 15 residues. CDR3 DNA: TGTGCCAGCAGCATGGGACAGGGGGTCGGATACGAGCAGTACGTC. Translating it yields CASSMGQGVGYEQYV.

CDR3 residues: CASSARRGGSNQPQHF. The CDR3 DNA is TGTGCCAGCAGTGCTAGACGGGGCGGGAGCAATCAGCCCCAGCATTTT. The V gene is TRBV6-5, the J gene TRBJ1-5; D perhaps matches TRBD1 (5 bases). The CDR3 is made up of 16 amino acids. Trimming pared 5 bases from V and 1 base from J, leaving 15 bases between. Germline values: CDR1 MNHEY, CDR2 SVGAGI.

This clonotype was counted a few times. The rearrangement uses TRBV5-1 and TRBJ1-5, with TRBD1 matching 8 bases. There are 16 residues in the CDR3. The trim removed 5 bases at V and 8 bases at J, leaving 15 bases unmatched. Germline CDR1 and CDR2: SGHRS and YFSETQ. The CDR3 bases are TGCGCCAGCAGTTTGCCCAGGGGGCCTGGTACGGAGCCCCAGCATTTT. It is translated as CASSLPRGPGTEPQHF. Complete variable domain (other parts from reference TRBV5-1 and TRBJ1-5): KAGVTQTPRYLIKTRGQQVTLSCSPISGHRSVSWYQQTPGQGLQFLFEYFSETQRNKGNFPGRFSGRQFSNSRSEMNVSTLELGDSALYLCASSLPRGPGTEPQHFGDGTRLSIL.

The CDR3 here is CASSANYVRGYGYTF. In DNA form, the CDR3 reads TGTGCCAGCAGTGCCAACTACGTCAGGGGCTATGGCTACACCTTC. The rearrangement joins TRBV2 to TRBJ1-2; perhaps TRBD1 as D (6 bases). Germline V gene data show CDR1 as SNHLY and CDR2 as FYNNEI. The CDR3 covers 15 residues. The ends were cut back, 4 bases at V and 4 bases at J, with 16 bases in the middle. Based on the CDR3 plus reference TRBV2 and TRBJ1-2, the full variable domain is EPEVTQTPSHQVTQMGQEVILRCVPISNHLYFYWYRQILGQKVEFLVSFYNNEISEKSEIFDDQFSVERPDGSNFTLKIRSTKLEDSAMYFCASSANYVRGYGYTFGSGTRLTVV.

This clonotype turned up a few times. Sequence at one end of the junction differs from germline and may be a read error. The J gene is TRBJ1-1, the V gene TRBV10-2, with D hard to call. The CDR3 has 14 residues. CDR1 WSHSY and CDR2 SAAADI come from the germline V gene. The CDR3 sequence: CASSEGLFGHKPAF. The CDR3 DNA sequence: TGCGCCAGCAGTGAAGGGTTGTTCGGGCACAAACCGGCCTTT.

The chain employs TRBV12-3 or TRBV12-4 and TRBJ1-5, with no clear D. The CDR3 length is 15 residues. Deletions cut 4 bases from V and 1 base from J, with 11 bases between. DNA for the CDR3: TGTGCCAGCAGTTATGGTGGGGTGAGCAATCAGCCCCAGCATTTT. Residues: CASSYGGVSNQPQHF.

DNA for the CDR3: TGTGCCAGCAGCTTAGTGAGGGGGGGACGAGAGACCCAGTACTTC. Translation gives CASSLVRGGRETQYF. The genes are TRBV7-2 and TRBJ2-5, with D tentatively TRBD2 (7 bases). This CDR3 region has 15 residues. The germline V and J ends were trimmed by 1 base and 4 bases, with 13 bases remaining between them. The germline gives CDR1 SGHTA, CDR2 FQGNSA.

This clonotype appeared many times. The CDR3 DNA is TGCGCCAGCAGCGCACCGACTAGCGGGGGACCCACAGATACGCAGTATTTT. Residues: CASSAPTSGGPTDTQYF. The V call is TRBV5-1, the J call TRBJ2-3; 12 nucleotides agree with TRBD2. J gave up 2 bases and V 4 bases, and 8 bases lay outside the gene matches. The CDR3 spans 17 residues. Germline CDR1 and CDR2: SGHRS and YFSETQ.

This clonotype has more than one count but fewer than ten. This sequence joins TRBV20-1 and TRBJ1-2, with 7 bases that match TRBD1. Germline-derived CDR1 and CDR2 are DFQATT and SNEGSKA (reference sequence). The CDR3 is 13 amino acids. V shed 5 bases and J 0 bases; nucleotides not matched to a gene: 3. CDR3 nucleotides: TGCAGTGCTCACAGGGGTACTAACTATGGCTACACCTTC. Translating gives CSAHRGTNYGYTF.

This chain connects TRBV4-3 to TRBJ1-1; maybe TRBD1 (5 bases). The CDR3 runs to 16 residues. Per the germline V gene, CDR1 is LGHNA and CDR2 is YSLEER. V lost 5 bases to trimming and J lost 3 bases, with 19 bases between them. CDR3 region: CASSGGRARGDTEAFF. Written as DNA, the CDR3 is TGCGCCAGCAGCGGCGGCAGGGCTAGGGGAGACACTGAAGCTTTCTTT.

This clonotype came up many times. The chain employs TRBV4-1 and TRBJ1-4; D uncertain. V was clipped by 4 bases and J by 7 bases, with 13 bases between them. The CDR3 spans 14 residues. CDR1 MGHRA and CDR2 YSYEKL come from the germline V gene. In DNA form, the CDR3 reads TGCGCCAGCAGCCCTTGGGAGCGGGGTGAAAAACTGTTTTTT. Translating gives CASSPWERGEKLFF.

This clonotype was observed a handful of times. V gene TRBV7-2 combines with J gene TRBJ1-5, with unresolved D. Germline V CDR1 and CDR2: SGHTA, FQGNSA. The CDR3 length is 13 residues. Trimming removed 5 bases at V and 4 bases at J, with 9 bases between. The CDR3 loop reads CASSPAGNQPQHF. CDR3 DNA sequence: TGTGCCAGCAGCCCGGCGGGGAATCAGCCCCAGCATTTT. The full variable domain, with the rest looked up from reference TRBV7-2 and TRBJ1-5, is GAGVSQSPSNKVTEKGKDVELRCDPISGHTALYWYRQSLGQGLEFLIYFQGNSAPDKSGLPSDRFSAERTGGSVSTLTIQRTQQEDSAVYLCASSPAGNQPQHFGDGTRLSIL.

The V gene is TRBV6-1, the J gene TRBJ2-5, with D unresolved. This CDR3 contains 16 residues. Trimming cost V 5 bases and J 1 base, with 17 bases left between them. Germline V gene data show CDR1 as MNHNS and CDR2 as SASEGT. This chain's CDR3 is CASSYLSGRLQETQYF. DNA of the CDR3: TGTGCCAGCAGTTATCTGTCCGGGCGACTCCAAGAGACCCAGTACTTC.

The table lists this clonotype with a few counts. The J gene is TRBJ2-3, the V gene TRBV7-2; D might be TRBD2 (6 bases). Germline V gene sequence: CDR1 SGHTA, CDR2 FQGNSA. The CDR3 has 14 amino acids. V lost 5 bases and J 3 bases, leaving 12 bases between the germline ends. The CDR3 nucleotides read TGTGCCAGCAGCATTTCGGGGGAGACAGATACGCAGTATTTT. It translates to CASSISGETDTQYF.

This clonotype was found a few times. The V and J genes are TRBV6-5 and TRBJ2-2, with D perhaps matching TRBD1 or TRBD2 (5 bases each). Trimming took 2 bases from V and 4 from J, leaving 20 bases between them. The CDR3 runs 18 residues. Germline CDR1 is MNHEY and CDR2 is SVGAGI. Written as DNA, the CDR3 is TGTGCCAGCAGTTACCAGGTCGATAAGAGGGGCAGCACCGGGGAGCTGTTTTTT. It translates to CASSYQVDKRGSTGELFF.

The CDR3 region is CASSQWGAGTTNSPLHF. In nucleotides, the CDR3 is TGCGCCAGCAGCCAATGGGGGGCGGGAACCACTAATTCACCCCTCCACTTT. The chain couples TRBV4-1 to TRBJ1-6, with D tentatively TRBD1 (6 bases). The CDR3 length is 17 residues. Germline CDR1 MGHRA, CDR2 YSYEKL. Between the trimmed V and J ends, which lost 2 bases and 6 bases, there was a span of 17 bases.

The chain carries TRBV12-3 or TRBV12-4 and TRBJ2-7; 12 nucleotides line up with TRBD2. The CDR3 is 13 amino acids. Trimming cost V 8 bases and J 5 bases; bases outside gene matches: 4. For the CDR3, the DNA is TGTGCCAGCGGACTAGCGGGGTTCGACGAGCAGTACGTC. Translation: CASGLAGFDEQYV.

This rearrangement joins TRBV29-1 to TRBJ1-2; 9 bases agree with TRBD1. This CDR3 contains 12 residues. Germline V lookup: CDR1 SQVTM, CDR2 ANQGSEA. Unmatched junction bases numbered 5, after V lost 4 bases and J lost 8 bases. The CDR3 DNA is TGCAGCGTTGTCGGGACAGGGAAGGGCTACACCTTC. This codes for CSVVGTGKGYTF.

The V call is TRBV29-1, the J call TRBJ2-5; D not resolved. V dropped 4 bases and J dropped 1 base, with 10 bases sitting between them. Per germline, CDR1 SQVTM and CDR2 ANQGSEA. The CDR3 extends over 13 amino acids. This CDR3 is CSVGVQIQETQYF. Written as DNA, the CDR3 is TGCAGCGTTGGGGTACAGATCCAAGAGACCCAGTACTTC.

To note about this clonotype: A much larger clonotype is one base distant, so this may be a read error. The chain is built from TRBV6-2 or TRBV6-3 and TRBJ1-1; D unresolved. V shed 0 bases and J shed 14 bases, with 16 bases lying between them. The CDR3 contains 13 residues. CDR1 and CDR2 (germline): MNHEY, SVGEGT. The CDR3 coding sequence is TGTGCCAGCAGTTACTCGTTGACGGGTGGTGGGTTCTTT. Amino acid sequence: CASSYSLTGGGFF.

Only a few counts were recorded for this clonotype. The chain has TRBV10-3 and TRBJ1-2; TRBD1 is a possible D gene (5 bases). The CDR3 sequence is 12 residues long. Trimming pared 0 bases from V and 8 bases from J, leaving 7 bases between. CDR1 is ENHRY and CDR2 is SYGVKD in the germline V gene. The CDR3 DNA reads TGTGCCATCAGTGAGTCACGACAGGGCTACACCTTC. Its protein is CAISESRQGYTF.

This chain links TRBV3-1 with TRBJ2-5; D remains unclear. The V end was cut by 3 bases, the J end by 0 bases, with 5 bases between. CDR1 is LGHDT, CDR2 YNNKEL, per germline (reference sequence). This CDR3 comprises 13 residues. The CDR3 loop is CASSQNYQETQYF. The DNA for the CDR3 is TGTGCCAGCAGCCAGAACTACCAAGAGACCCAGTACTTC.

The rearrangement links TRBV12-3 or TRBV12-4 to TRBJ2-7; maybe TRBD1 (5 bases). V dropped 6 bases and J dropped 0 bases, with 12 bases sitting between them. This CDR3 region has 14 residues. CDR3 nucleotides: TGTGCCAGCAGCTACGCGACAGCCTCCTACGAGCAGTACTTC. Protein: CASSYATASYEQYF.

The gene calls are TRBV19 and TRBJ2-5, with 8 bases matching TRBD1. Germline V lookup: CDR1 LNHDA, CDR2 SQIVND (reference sequence). The CDR3 extends over 15 amino acids. Trimming at V came to 4 bases and at J to 4 bases, leaving 8 bases not matched to a gene. This CDR3 reads CASSTSGGLGETQYF. The DNA of the CDR3 is TGTGCCAGTAGTACCTCAGGGGGCTTGGGAGAGACCCAGTACTTC.

The rearrangement links TRBV20-1 to TRBJ2-3; the D gene is possibly TRBD2 (5 bases). V was cut by 4 bases and J by 2 bases, with 13 bases left in between. Germline CDR1 and CDR2: DFQATT and SNEGSKA (reference sequence). The CDR3 covers 14 residues. The CDR3 spells CSAITSGSTDTQYF. In DNA form, the CDR3 reads TGCAGTGCTATAACCAGCGGTTCCACAGATACGCAGTATTTT.

This rearrangement joins TRBV6-6 to TRBJ2-2; no firm D call. The CDR3 consists of 12 residues. Germline CDR1 MNHNY, CDR2 SVGAGI (reference sequence). V was trimmed by 7 bases and J by 5 bases, leaving 8 bases between them. The CDR3 bases are TGTGCCAGCACTACTCGAACCGGGGAGCTGTTTTTT. It is translated as CASTTRTGELFF.

A few counts support this clonotype. V usage is TRBV4-3 and J usage is TRBJ1-6, with D possibly TRBD1 on 6 matching bases. Germline CDR1 is LGHNA and CDR2 is YSLEER. V lost 0 bases and J 4 bases, leaving 13 bases between the germline ends. CDR3 length: 17 amino acids. The DNA of the CDR3 is TGCGCCAGCAGCCAAGAGATAGGCAGGGGTTATAATTCACCCCTCCACTTT. It yields the protein CASSQEIGRGYNSPLHF.